This T cell receptor (beta chain) was identified in a study of immune heterogeneity within non-small cell lung tumors. Template came from bulk tumor genomic DNA, at approximately 540 ng per sample. Biopsy collection occurred during surgery, with several far-apart biopsies per primary tumor. Undergoing curative surgery were patients whose non-small cell lung cancer was untreated and newly diagnosed. Germline V gene lookup returns CDR1 MNHNS and CDR2 SASEGT. The CDR3 covers 14 residues. Trimming removed 7 bases from V and 8 bases from J; junction bases left unmatched: 10. Amplification of TCR beta CDR3 was performed by multiplex PCR with 32 V and 13 J primers. TCRdb re-called the multiplex PCR reads through MiXCR, storing one row per CDR3 protein. The profile shows roughly 15,000 distinct CDR3 sequences, 30% to 35% of them singletons. Notes on this clonotype: What it binds is not known.

Study outcomes and limitations: Each patient largely had their own distinct set of high-frequency T-cell receptor beta clonotypes.

J is TRBJ1-4 and V is TRBV6-1; TRBD1 aligns across 7 bases. This clonotype was obtained from a woman aged 45 to 65 with non-small cell lung cancer. The specimen sequenced was lung tumor tissue. The CDR3 region is CASTDRARGEKLFF. The CDR3 DNA reads TGTGCCAGCACCGACAGGGCGAGAGGCGAAAAACTGTTTTTT.